The 2 T cell receptor beta chains reported below all come from one sample, sequenced in a study of response to subunit inactivated influenza vaccine. TCRdb reprocessed the RT-PCR reads via MiXCR and lists one record per CDR3 protein. The top ten clones hold roughly 3% of a sample with about 500,000 distinct CDR3 sequences, approximately 15% of them seen once. Sequences were derived from CD4+ T cells sorted from PBMCs, sampled approximately 25 months after vaccination. Receptor source: a man aged 50 to 69 who received an inactivated influenza vaccine.

This clonotype showed up just a few times. The rearrangement joins TRBV7-3 to TRBJ1-1; D uncertain. CDR3 length: 13 residues. CDR1 and CDR2 (germline): SGHTA, FQGTGA. Trimming left V 6 bases short and J 1 base short, with 9 bases between. This CDR3 is CASSFGPNTEAFF. The CDR3 bases are TGTGCCAGCAGTTTTGGACCGAACACTGAAGCTTTCTTT.

This clonotype has more than one count but fewer than ten. The genes are TRBV12-3 or TRBV12-4 and TRBJ1-1, with 7 bases lining up with TRBD1. V lost 5 bases to trimming and J lost 1 base; unmatched junction nucleotides: 16. This CDR3 spans 18 amino acids. The CDR3 region is CASSPVGGGQRRNTEAFF. The CDR3 DNA reads as TGTGCCAGCAGTCCAGTGGGGGGGGGACAGAGGAGGAACACTGAAGCTTTCTTT.